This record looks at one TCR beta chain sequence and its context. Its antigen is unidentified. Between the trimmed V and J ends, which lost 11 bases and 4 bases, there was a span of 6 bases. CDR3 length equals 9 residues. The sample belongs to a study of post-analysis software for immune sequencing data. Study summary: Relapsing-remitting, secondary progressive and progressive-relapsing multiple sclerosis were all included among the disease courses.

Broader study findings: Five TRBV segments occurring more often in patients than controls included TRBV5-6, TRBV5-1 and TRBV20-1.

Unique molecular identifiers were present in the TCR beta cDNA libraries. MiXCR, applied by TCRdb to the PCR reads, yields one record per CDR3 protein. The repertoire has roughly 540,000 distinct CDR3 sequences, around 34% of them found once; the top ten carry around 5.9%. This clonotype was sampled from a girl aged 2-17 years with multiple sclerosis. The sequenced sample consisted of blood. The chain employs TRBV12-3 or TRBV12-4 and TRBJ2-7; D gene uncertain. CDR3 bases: TGTGCCGGGCCTTACGAGCAGTACTTC. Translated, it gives CAGPYEQYF.